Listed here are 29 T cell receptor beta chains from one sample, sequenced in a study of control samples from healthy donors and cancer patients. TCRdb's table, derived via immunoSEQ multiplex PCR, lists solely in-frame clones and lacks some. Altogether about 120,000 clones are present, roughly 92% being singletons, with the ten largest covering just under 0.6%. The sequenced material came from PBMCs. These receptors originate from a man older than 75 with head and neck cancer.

CDR3 residues: CASSLGRPRLGEKLFF. CDR3 DNA sequence: TGTGCCAGCAGTTTGGGGAGACCGCGGTTGGGTGAAAAACTGTTTTTT. This sequence joins TRBV7-2 and TRBJ1-4, with unresolved D. V shed 6 bases and J shed 7 bases, with 21 bases lying between them. The CDR3 runs 16 residues. Germline loops: CDR1 SGHTA, CDR2 FQGNSA.

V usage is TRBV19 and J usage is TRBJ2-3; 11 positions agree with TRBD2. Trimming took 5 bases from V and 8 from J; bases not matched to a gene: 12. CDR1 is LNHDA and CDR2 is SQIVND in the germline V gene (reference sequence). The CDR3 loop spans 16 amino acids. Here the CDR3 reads CASSALTSGTSRTQYF. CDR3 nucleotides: TGTGCCAGTAGTGCACTGACTAGCGGGACTAGCCGTACGCAGTATTTT.

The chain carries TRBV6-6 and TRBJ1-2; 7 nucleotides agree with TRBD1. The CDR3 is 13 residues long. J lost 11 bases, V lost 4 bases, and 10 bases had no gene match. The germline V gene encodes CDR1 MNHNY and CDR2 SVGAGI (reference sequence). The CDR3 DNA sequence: TGTGCCAGCAGTTTGCTACGGGACAGAAATTACACCTTC. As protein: CASSLLRDRNYTF.

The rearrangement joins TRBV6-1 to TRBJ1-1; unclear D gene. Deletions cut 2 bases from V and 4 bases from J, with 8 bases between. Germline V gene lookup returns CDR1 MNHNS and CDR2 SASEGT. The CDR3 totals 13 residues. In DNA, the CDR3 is TGTGCCAGCAGTGAAACACTAGGCACTGAAGCTTTCTTT. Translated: CASSETLGTEAFF.

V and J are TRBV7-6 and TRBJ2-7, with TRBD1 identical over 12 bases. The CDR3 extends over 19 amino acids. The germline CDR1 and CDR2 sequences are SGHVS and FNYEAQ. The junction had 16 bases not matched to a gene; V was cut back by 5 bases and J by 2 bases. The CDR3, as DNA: TGTGCCAGCAGCAAAACCACGGGACAGGGGGCTCCCGGGCCCTACGAGCAGTACTTC. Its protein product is CASSKTTGQGAPGPYEQYF.

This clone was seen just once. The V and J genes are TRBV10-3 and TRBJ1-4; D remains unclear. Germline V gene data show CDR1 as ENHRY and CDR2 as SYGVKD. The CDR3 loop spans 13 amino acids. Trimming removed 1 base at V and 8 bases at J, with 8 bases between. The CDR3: CAISEFNGEKLFF. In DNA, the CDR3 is TGTGCCATCAGTGAGTTTAATGGAGAAAAACTGTTTTTT.

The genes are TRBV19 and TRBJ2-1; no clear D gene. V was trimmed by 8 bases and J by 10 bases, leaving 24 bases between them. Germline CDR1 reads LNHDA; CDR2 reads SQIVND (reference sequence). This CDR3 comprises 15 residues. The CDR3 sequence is CASQIDNNLRAEQFF. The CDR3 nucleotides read TGTGCCAGTCAGATTGACAACAACCTCCGGGCAGAGCAGTTCTTC.

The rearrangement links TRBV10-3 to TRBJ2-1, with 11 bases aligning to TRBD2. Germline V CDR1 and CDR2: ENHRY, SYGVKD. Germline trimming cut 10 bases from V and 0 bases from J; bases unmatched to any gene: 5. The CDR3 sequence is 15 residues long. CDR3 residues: CATSSGGSSYNEQFF. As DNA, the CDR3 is TGTGCCACCTCTAGCGGGGGGAGCTCCTACAATGAGCAGTTCTTC.

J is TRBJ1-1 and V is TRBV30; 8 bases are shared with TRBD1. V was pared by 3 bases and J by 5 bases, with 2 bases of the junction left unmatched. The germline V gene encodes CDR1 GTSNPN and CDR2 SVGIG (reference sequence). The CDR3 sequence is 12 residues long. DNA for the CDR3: TGTGCCTGGAGCAGGGGGCGGACTGAAGCTTTCTTT. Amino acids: CAWSRGRTEAFF.

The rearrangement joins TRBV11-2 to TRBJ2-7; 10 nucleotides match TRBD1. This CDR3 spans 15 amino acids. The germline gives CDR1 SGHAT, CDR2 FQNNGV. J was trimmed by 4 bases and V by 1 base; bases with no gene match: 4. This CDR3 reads CASSLVGTGVYEQYF. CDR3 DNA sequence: TGTGCCAGCAGCTTAGTGGGGACAGGGGTATACGAGCAGTACTTC.

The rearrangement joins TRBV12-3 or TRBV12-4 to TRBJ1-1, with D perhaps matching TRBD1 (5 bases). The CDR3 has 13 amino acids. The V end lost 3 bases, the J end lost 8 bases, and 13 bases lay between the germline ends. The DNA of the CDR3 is TGTGCCAGCAGTTTGGGACCCAAAAGGGAAGCTTTCTTT. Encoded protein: CASSLGPKREAFF.

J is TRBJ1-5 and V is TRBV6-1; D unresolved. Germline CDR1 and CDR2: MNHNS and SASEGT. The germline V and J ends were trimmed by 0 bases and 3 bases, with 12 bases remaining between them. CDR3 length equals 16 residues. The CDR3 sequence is CASSEALIIHNQPQHF. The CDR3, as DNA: TGTGCCAGCAGTGAAGCGTTAATTATACACAATCAGCCCCAGCATTTT.

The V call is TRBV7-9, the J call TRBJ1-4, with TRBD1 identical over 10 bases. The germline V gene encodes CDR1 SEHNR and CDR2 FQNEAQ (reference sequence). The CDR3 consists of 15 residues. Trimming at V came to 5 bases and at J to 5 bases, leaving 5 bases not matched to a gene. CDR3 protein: CASSARTGGNEKLFF. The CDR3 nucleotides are TGTGCCAGCAGCGCGAGGACAGGGGGAAATGAAAAACTGTTTTTT.

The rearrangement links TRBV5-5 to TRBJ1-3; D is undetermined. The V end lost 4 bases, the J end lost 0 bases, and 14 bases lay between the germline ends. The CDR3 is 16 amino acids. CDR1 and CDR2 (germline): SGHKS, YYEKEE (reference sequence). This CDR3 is CASSTWSGSSGNTIYF. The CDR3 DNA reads TGTGCCAGCAGCACCTGGTCCGGTAGCTCTGGAAACACCATATATTTT.

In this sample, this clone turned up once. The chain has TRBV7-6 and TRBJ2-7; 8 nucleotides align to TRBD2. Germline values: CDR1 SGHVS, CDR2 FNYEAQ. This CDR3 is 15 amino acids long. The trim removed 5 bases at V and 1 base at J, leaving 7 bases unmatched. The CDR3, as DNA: TGTGCCAGCAGCCCTACGGGGGGGCCGTCCTACGAGCAGTACTTC. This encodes CASSPTGGPSYEQYF.

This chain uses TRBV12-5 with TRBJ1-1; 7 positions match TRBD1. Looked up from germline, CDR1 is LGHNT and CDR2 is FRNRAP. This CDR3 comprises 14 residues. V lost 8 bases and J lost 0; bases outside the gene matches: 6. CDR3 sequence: CASQGQFMNTEAFF. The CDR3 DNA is TGTGCTAGTCAGGGACAGTTCATGAACACTGAAGCTTTCTTT.

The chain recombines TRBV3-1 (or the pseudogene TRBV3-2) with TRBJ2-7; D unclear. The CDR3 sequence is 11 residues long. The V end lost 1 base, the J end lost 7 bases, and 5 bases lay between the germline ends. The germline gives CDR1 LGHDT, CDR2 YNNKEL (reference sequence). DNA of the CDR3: TGTGCCAGCAGCCAAGCGAGGGAGCAGTACTTC. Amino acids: CASSQAREQYF.

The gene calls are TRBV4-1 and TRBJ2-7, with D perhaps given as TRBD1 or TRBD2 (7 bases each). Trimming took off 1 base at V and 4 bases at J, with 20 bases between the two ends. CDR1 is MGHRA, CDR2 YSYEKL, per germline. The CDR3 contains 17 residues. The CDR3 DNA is TGCGCCAGCAGCCAAGGTTTGGGGGAGGGGGCTTTTTACGAGCAGTACTTC. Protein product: CASSQGLGEGAFYEQYF.

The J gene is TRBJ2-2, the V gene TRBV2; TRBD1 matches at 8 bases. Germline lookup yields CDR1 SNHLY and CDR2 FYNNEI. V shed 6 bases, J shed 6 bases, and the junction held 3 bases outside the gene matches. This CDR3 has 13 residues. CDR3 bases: TGTGCCAGCAGGAGACAGGGGTCCGGGGAGCTGTTTTTT. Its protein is CASRRQGSGELFF. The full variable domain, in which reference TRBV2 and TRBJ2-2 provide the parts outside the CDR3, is EPEVTQTPSHQVTQMGQEVILRCVPISNHLYFYWYRQILGQKVEFLVSFYNNEISEKSEIFDDQFSVERPDGSNFTLKIRSTKLEDSAMYFCASRRQGSGELFFGEGSRLTVL.

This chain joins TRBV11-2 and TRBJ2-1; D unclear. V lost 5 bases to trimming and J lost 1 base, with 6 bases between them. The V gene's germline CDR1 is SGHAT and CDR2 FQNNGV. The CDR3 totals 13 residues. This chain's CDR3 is CASSHRSYNEQFF. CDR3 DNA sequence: TGTGCCAGCAGCCACCGATCCTACAATGAGCAGTTCTTC.

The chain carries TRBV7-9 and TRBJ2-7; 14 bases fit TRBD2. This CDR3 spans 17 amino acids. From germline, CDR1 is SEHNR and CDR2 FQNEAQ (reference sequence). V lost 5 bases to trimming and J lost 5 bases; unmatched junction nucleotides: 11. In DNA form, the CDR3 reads TGTGCCAGCAGCCCCCGACTAGCGGGAGGGCCCGGGGACGAGCAGTACTTC. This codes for CASSPRLAGGPGDEQYF.

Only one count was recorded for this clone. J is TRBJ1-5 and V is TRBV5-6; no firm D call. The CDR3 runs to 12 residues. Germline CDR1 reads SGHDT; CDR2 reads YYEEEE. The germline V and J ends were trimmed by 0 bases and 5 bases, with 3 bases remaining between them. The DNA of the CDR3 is TGTGCCAGCAGCTTGGGTCATCAGCCCCAGCATTTT. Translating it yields CASSLGHQPQHF.

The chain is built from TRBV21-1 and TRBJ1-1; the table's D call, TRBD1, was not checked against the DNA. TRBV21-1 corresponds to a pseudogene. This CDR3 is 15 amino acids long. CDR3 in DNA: TGTGCCAGCAGGCCTTCGAGGGACAGTTCCCCTGAAGCTTTCTTT. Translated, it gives CASRPSRDSSPEAFF.

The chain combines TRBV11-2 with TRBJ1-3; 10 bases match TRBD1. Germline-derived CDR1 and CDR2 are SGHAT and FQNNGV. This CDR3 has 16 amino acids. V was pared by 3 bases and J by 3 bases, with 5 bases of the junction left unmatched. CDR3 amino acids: CASSFHRDRGGNTIYF. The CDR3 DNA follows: TGTGCCAGCAGCTTCCACCGGGACAGGGGTGGAAACACCATATATTTT.

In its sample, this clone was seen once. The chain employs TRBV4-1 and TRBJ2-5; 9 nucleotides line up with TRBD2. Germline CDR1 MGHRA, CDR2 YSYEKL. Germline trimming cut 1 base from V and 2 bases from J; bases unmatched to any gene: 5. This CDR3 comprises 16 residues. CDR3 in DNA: TGCGCCAGCAGCCAAGGGGCTAGCGGGGAACAAGAGACCCAGTACTTC. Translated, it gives CASSQGASGEQETQYF.

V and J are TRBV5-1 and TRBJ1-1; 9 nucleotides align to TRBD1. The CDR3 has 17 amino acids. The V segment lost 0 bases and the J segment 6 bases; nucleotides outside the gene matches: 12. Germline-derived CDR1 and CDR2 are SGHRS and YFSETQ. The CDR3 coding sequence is TGCGCCAGCAGCTTGGCGACAGGGGGACGGATACAGTCTGAAGCTTTCTTT. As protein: CASSLATGGRIQSEAFF.

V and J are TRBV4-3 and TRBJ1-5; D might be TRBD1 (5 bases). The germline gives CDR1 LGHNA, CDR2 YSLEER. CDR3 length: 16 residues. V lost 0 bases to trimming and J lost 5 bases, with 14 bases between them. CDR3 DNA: TGCGCCAGCAGCCAAGATGCCCAGGGACTTTATCAGCCCCAGCATTTT. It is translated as CASSQDAQGLYQPQHF.

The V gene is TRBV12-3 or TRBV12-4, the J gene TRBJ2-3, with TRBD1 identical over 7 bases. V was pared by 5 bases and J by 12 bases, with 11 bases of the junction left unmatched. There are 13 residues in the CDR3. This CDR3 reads CASSPLRDRGQYF. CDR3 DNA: TGTGCCAGCAGTCCGTTACGGGACAGAGGACAGTATTTT.

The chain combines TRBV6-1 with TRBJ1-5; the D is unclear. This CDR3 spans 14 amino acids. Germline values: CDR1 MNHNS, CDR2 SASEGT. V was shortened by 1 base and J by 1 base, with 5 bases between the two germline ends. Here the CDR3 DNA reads TGTGCCAGCAGTGAAGTAGGGAGCAATCAGCCCCAGCATTTT. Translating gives CASSEVGSNQPQHF.